This TCR beta chain was profiled in a study of T cells after yellow fever vaccination. Overall study findings and caveats: Researchers noted that a small share of clonotypes showed up in both CD4 and CD8 compartments. The secondary T-cell response peaked on day 5, not day 15, but was weaker. Post-booster reappearance was seen for most primary-vaccination clones (about 96% CD4, roughly 88% CD8).

Worth noting for this clonotype: Its antigen is as yet unknown.

TCRdb reprocessed the 5' RACE reads with MiXCR, giving one entry per CDR3 protein. The sample includes about 120,000 distinct CDR3 sequences, over 8% of them seen just once. The length of the CDR3 is 16 residues. In germline, CDR1 is SGHAT, CDR2 FQNNGV. V was shortened by 5 bases and J by 3 bases, with 20 bases between the two germline ends. The TCR comes from a man younger than 35 who received the YFV17D yellow fever vaccine. This rearrangement joins TRBV11-2 to TRBJ2-7; D may be TRBD2 (6 bases). Sequencing was performed on CD8+ T cells sorted from PBMCs, taken on the day of the yellow fever booster vaccination. CDR3 region: CASSPHERASVYEQYV. CDR3 nucleotide sequence: TGTGCCAGCAGCCCCCACGAGAGGGCTAGCGTCTACGAGCAGTACGTC.